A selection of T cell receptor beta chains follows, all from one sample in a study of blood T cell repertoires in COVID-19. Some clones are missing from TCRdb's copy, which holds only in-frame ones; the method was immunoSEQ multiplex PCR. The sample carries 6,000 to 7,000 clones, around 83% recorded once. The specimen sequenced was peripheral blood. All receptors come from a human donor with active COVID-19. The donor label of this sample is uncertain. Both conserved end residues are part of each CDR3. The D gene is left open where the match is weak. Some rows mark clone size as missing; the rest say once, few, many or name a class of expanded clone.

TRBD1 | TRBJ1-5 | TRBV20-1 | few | TGCAGTGCTAGTATCTGGACAGGGGACAATCAGCCCCAGCATTTT | CSASIWTGDNQPQHF
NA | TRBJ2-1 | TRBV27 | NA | TGTGCCAGCAGTCTCCCGGGGAATGAGCAGTTCTTC | CASSLPGNEQFF
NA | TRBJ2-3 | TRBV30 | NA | TGTGCCTGGAGTGAGGGGGGGGCCACAGATACGCAGTATTTT | CAWSEGGATDTQYF
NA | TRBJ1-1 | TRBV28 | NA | TGTGCCAGCAGTTTAGGCCCAGGTTATGAAGCTTTCTTT | CASSLGPGYEAFF
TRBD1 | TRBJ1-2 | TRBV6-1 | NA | TGTGCCAGCAGCGAAGGGGGCAGCAGGTATGGCTACACCTTC | CASSEGGSRYGYTF
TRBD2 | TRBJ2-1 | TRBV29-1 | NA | TGCAGCGTGACTAAGCGGGAGGGAAGGAATGAGCAGTTCTTC | CSVTKREGRNEQFF
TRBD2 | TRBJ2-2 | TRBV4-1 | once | TGCGCCAGCAGCCTCCGACTAGCGGGAGGGGTCGGGGAGCTGTTTTTT | CASSLRLAGGVGELFF
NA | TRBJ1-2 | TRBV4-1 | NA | TGCGCCAGCAGCCAGTCGATTGTGACGGAGAAGAACTATGGCTACACCTTC | CASSQSIVTEKNYGYTF
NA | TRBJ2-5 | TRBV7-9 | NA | TGTGCCAGCAGCTTATTTATCGGCGGGTTGATAGAGACCCAGTACTTC | CASSLFIGGLIETQYF
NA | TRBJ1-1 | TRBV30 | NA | TGTGCCTGGAGTCCGAGTATGAACACTGAAGCTTTCTTT | CAWSPSMNTEAFF
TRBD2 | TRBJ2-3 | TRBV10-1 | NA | TGCGCCAGCACAGCCGGGGACTACCGCACAGATACGCAGTATTTT | CASTAGDYRTDTQYF
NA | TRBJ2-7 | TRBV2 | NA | TGTGCCAGCCACCTTCGACGGGGAACGGGCGAGCAGTACTTC | CASHLRRGTGEQYF
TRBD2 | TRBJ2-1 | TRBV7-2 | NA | TGTGCCAGCAGCTTAGAGCGGGGGCCCCTCCCGTTCTTC | CASSLERGPLPFF
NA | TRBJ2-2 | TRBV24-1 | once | TGTGCCACCAGTGTGATGGGACACTCGAACACCGGGGAGCTGTTTTTT | CATSVMGHSNTGELFF
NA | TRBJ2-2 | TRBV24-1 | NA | TGTGCCACCAGTCCCCCTAGCCGGGGCACCGGGGAGCTGTTTTTT | CATSPPSRGTGELFF
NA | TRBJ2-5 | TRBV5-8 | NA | TGTGCCAGCAGCTGGGGACTCCAAGAGACCCAGTACTTC | CASSWGLQETQYF
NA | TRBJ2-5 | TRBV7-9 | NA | TGTGCCAGCAGCTTAGTTGCGGGTGCCAAAGAGACCCAGTACTTC | CASSLVAGAKETQYF
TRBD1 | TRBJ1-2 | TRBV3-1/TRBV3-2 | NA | TGTGCCAGCAGCCAAATAACAGGGGGCGCGGGGGGCTACACCTTC | CASSQITGGAGGYTF
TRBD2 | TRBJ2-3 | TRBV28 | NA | TGTGCCAGCAGGCAAAGCGGGAGCCCAGATACGCAGTATTTT | CASRQSGSPDTQYF
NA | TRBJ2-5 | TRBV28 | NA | TGTGCCAGCAGGATACAGGGTCAAGAGACCCAGTACTTC | CASRIQGQETQYF
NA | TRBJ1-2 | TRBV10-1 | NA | TGCGCCAGCAGACAGGGCCTGGAAGACTATGGCTACACCTTC | CASRQGLEDYGYTF
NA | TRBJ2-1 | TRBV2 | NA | TGTGCCAGCAGTGACAGGGTATCTCGGATTAGTGAGCAGTTCTTC | CASSDRVSRISEQFF
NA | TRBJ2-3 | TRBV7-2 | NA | TGTGCCAGCAGCACCTCGACTAGTCGGTCCTCAACAGATACGCAGTATTTT | CASSTSTSRSSTDTQYF
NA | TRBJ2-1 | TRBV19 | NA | TGTGCCAGTAGTATAGGGAGGAGGGCGCGGGTTAAATCCAATGAGCAGTTCTTC | CASSIGRRARVKSNEQFF
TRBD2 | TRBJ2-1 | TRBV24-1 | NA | TGTGCCACCAGTGATTGGACTAGCGGGGTATACAATGAGCAGTTCTTC | CATSDWTSGVYNEQFF
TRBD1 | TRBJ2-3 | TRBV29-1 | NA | TGCAGCGTTGATGGGGACAGTCCAGATACGCAGTATTTT | CSVDGDSPDTQYF
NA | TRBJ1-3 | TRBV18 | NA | TGTGCCAGCTCACCAGGGCGCTCTGGAAACACCATATATTTT | CASSPGRSGNTIYF
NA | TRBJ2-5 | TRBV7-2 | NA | TGTGCCAGCAGCTTAGTAGAAGAGACCCAGTACTTC | CASSLVEETQYF
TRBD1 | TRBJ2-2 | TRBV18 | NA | TGTGCCAGCTCACCTCCCGGGACAGGGAACACCGGGGAGCTGTTTTTT | CASSPPGTGNTGELFF
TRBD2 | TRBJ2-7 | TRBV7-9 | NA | TGTGCCAGCAGCTTAATTACCCGGGGGGGCAGCCTTTCCTACGAGCAGTACTTC | CASSLITRGGSLSYEQYF
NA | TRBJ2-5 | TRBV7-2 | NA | TGTGCCAGCAGCCCGGGGGACGCCGCAACAGAGACCCAGTACTTC | CASSPGDAATETQYF
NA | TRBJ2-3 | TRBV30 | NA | TGTGCCTGGGGGGCTTTTAGCACAGATACGCAGTATTTT | CAWGAFSTDTQYF
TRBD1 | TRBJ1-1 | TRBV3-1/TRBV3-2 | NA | TGTGCCAGCAGCCTCGTTCCGGGACAGGGGGCGAACACTGAAGCTTTCTTT | CASSLVPGQGANTEAFF
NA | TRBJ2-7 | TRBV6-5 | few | TGTGCCAGCCTCAAAAGCGGCATTGACGAGCAGTACTTC | CASLKSGIDEQYF
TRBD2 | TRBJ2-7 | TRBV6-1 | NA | TGTGCCAGCAGTGCCCAGAGGGCAAGGACTAGCGGGAGATACTACGAGCAGTACTTC | CASSAQRARTSGRYYEQYF
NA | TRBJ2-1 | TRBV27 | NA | TGTGCCAGCAGTTTACACCGGGACTACAATGAGCAGTTCTTC | CASSLHRDYNEQFF
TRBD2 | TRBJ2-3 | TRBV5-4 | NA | TGTGCCAGCAGCTCGACAGAGGGACTAGCTACGGCACTAACAGATACGCAGTATTTT | CASSSTEGLATALTDTQYF
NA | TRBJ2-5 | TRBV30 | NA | TGTGCCTGGAGTGGGGGCCAAGGAAGAGAGACCCAGTACTTC | CAWSGGQGRETQYF
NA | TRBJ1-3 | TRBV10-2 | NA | TGCGCCAGCAGCGACGGAGGGAGCTCTGGAAACACCATATATTTT | CASSDGGSSGNTIYF
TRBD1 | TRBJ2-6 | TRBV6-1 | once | TGTGCCAGCAGTGATACCGGGACAGGGGTGTCTGGGGCCAACGTCCTGACTTTC | CASSDTGTGVSGANVLTF
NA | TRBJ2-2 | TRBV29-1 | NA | TGCAGCGCCACCCCCAAGAGTTCGAACACCGGGGAGCTGTTTTTT | CSATPKSSNTGELFF
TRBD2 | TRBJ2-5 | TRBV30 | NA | TGTGCCTGGGGGTTGACCGGGCGGGGGGAGACCCAGTACTTC | CAWGLTGRGETQYF
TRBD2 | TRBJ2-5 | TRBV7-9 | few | TGTGCCAGCAGCTCTAGCGGGGCGGGGGAGACCCAGTACTTC | CASSSSGAGETQYF
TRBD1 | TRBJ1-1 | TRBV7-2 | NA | TGTGCCAGCAGCTCGTACAGGGGGCAGACTGAAGCTTTCTTT | CASSSYRGQTEAFF
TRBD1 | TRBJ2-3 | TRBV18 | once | TGTGCCAGCTCACCAATCGGACAGGGCACAGATACGCAGTATTTT | CASSPIGQGTDTQYF
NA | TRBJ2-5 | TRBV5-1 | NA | TGCGCCAGCAGCTCCGGCAGGGGCCAACAAGAGACCCAGTACTTC | CASSSGRGQQETQYF
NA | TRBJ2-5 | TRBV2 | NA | TGTGCCAGCAGGTGGTTGGAGGAGACCCAGTACTTC | CASRWLEETQYF
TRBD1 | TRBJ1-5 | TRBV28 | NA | TGTGCCAGCACCCTAACCCTAGGACAGGGCAATCAGCCCCAGCATTTT | CASTLTLGQGNQPQHF
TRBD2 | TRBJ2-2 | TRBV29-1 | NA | TGCAGCGGGGGACTAGCGGGAGGGACCGGGGAGCTGTTTTTT | CSGGLAGGTGELFF
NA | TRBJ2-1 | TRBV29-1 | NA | TGCAGCGTTGACCCCGGGACACGACCCCACAATGAGCAGTTCTTC | CSVDPGTRPHNEQFF
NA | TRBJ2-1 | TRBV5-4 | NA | TGTGCCAGCAGCTTTGCCCCGGCGGTCGAGCAGTTCTTC | CASSFAPAVEQFF
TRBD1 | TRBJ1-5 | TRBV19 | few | TGTGCCAGTAGTACCTATGCAGGGGGCGGACGCAATCAGCCCCAGCATTTT | CASSTYAGGGRNQPQHF
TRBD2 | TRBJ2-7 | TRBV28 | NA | TGTGCCAGCAGTTTTTCCCTAGCGGGCTCCTACGAGCAGTACTTC | CASSFSLAGSYEQYF
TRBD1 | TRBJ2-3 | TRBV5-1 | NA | TGCGCCAGCAGCTTGGAGACAGGGGTCACAGATACGCAGTATTTT | CASSLETGVTDTQYF
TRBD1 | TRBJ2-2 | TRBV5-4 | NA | TGTGCCAGCAGTCGACAGGGGGCGATCGAGGAGCTGTTTTTT | CASSRQGAIEELFF
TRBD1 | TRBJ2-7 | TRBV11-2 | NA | TGTGCCAGCAGAGCCACGACAGGGGGCATCTACGAGCAGTACTTC | CASRATTGGIYEQYF
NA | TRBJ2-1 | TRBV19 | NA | TGTGCCAGTAGTCCCCCCCCATACAATGAGCAGTTCTTC | CASSPPPYNEQFF